Presented here are 14 T cell receptor beta chains from one specimen sequenced in a study of blood T cell repertoires in COVID-19 (TCRdb year 2020). Libraries were constructed by the immunoSEQ multiplex PCR assay. TCRdb holds this immuneACCESS table with in-frame rearrangements only. Some clones are missing; in checked studies, unresolved V genes explain under half, and the rest has no known cause. The sample profile shows roughly 120,000 clones; about 83% of them were found once. The ten biggest clones cover more than 2% of the sample. Specimen: peripheral blood. Receptors originate from a woman between 45 and 65 years old with acute or convalescent COVID-19.

The CDR3 loop reads CASSVAHDRVGEAFF. The CDR3 nucleotides read TGTGCCAGCAGCGTAGCCCACGACAGGGTAGGCGAAGCTTTCTTT. This chain joins TRBV9 and TRBJ1-1; 7 bases map to TRBD1. CDR1 and CDR2 (germline): SGDLS, YYNGEE. CDR3 length: 15 amino acids. The ends lost 0 bases at V and 8 bases at J; junction bases unmatched: 10.

This chain connects TRBV5-6 to TRBJ1-1, with 12 positions matching TRBD1. The V gene's germline CDR1 is SGHDT and CDR2 YYEEEE. The CDR3 covers 18 residues. V lost 0 bases and J lost 1; bases outside the gene matches: 7. DNA of the CDR3: TGTGCCAGCAGCTTGGCACTAGGGACAGGGGGCGCGAACACTGAAGCTTTCTTT. It yields the protein CASSLALGTGGANTEAFF.

J is TRBJ2-5 and V is TRBV7-2; tentative D call: TRBD2 (6 bases). Germline lookup yields CDR1 SGHTA and CDR2 FQGNSA. The CDR3 runs to 14 residues. V lost 3 bases and J lost 5, with 13 bases in between. Written as DNA, the CDR3 is TGTGCCAGCAGCTTCAAGGCGGGGTGGGAGACCCAGTACTTC. As protein: CASSFKAGWETQYF.

The chain uses TRBV6-2 or TRBV6-3 and TRBJ1-5, with 7 bases aligning to TRBD1. Trimming cost V 3 bases and J 2 bases; bases outside gene matches: 4. Germline V CDR1 and CDR2: MNHEY, SVGEGT. The CDR3 runs to 15 residues. The CDR3 loop is CASSYHDRGNQPQHF. CDR3 sequence (DNA): TGTGCCAGCAGTTATCACGACAGGGGCAATCAGCCCCAGCATTTT.

The rearrangement links TRBV30 to TRBJ1-3; 7 bases are a match to TRBD1. Germline V gene lookup returns CDR1 GTSNPN and CDR2 SVGIG (reference sequence). V trimming: 0 bases; J trimming: 4 bases; junction bases outside the gene matches: 0. The CDR3 is 13 residues long. CDR3 nucleotide sequence: TGTGCCTGGAGTGTACAGGGGGGAAACACCATATATTTT. Protein: CAWSVQGGNTIYF. Complete variable domain (other parts from reference TRBV30 and TRBJ1-3): SQTIHQWPATLVQPVGSPLSLECTVEGTSNPNLYWYRQAAGRGLQLLFYSVGIGQISSEVPQNLSASRPQDRQFILSSKKLLLSDSGFYLCAWSVQGGNTIYFGEGSWLTVV.

The CDR3 DNA is TGTGCCAGCAGCTTACAGGGGACCCAGTACTTC. It codes for CASSLQGTQYF. The gene calls are TRBV11-2 and TRBJ2-5; D perhaps matches TRBD1 (5 bases). Between the trimmed V and J ends, which lost 2 bases and 7 bases, there was a span of 5 bases. Looked up from germline, CDR1 is SGHAT and CDR2 is FQNNGV. The CDR3 loop spans 11 amino acids.

The chain uses TRBV6-5 and TRBJ1-1; D perhaps matches TRBD1 (6 bases). Trimming removed 6 bases at V and 9 bases at J, with 14 bases between. CDR3 size: 12 residues. Germline lookup yields CDR1 MNHEY and CDR2 SVGAGI. CDR3 amino acids: CASSTAGGQAFF. The DNA of the CDR3 is TGTGCCAGCAGCACCGCCGGGGGGCAAGCTTTCTTT.

V gene TRBV7-9 combines with J gene TRBJ2-7, with D possibly matching TRBD1 (5 bases). V was clipped by 5 bases and J by 0 bases, with 8 bases between them. Germline V gene sequence: CDR1 SEHNR, CDR2 FQNEAQ (reference sequence). This CDR3 comprises 13 residues. The CDR3 nucleotides read TGTGCCAGCAGCCCAGGGCCCTCCTACGAGCAGTACTTC. Translated, it gives CASSPGPSYEQYF. Looking up the rest from reference TRBV7-9 and TRBJ2-7 gives the full variable domain: DTGVSQNPRHKITKRGQNVTFRCDPISEHNRLYWYRQTLGQGPEFLTYFQNEAQLEKSRLLSDRFSAERPKGSFSTLEIQRTEQGDSAMYLCASSPGPSYEQYFGPGTRLTVT.

This sequence joins TRBV5-1 and TRBJ2-2, with 8 bases lining up with TRBD1. Germline V CDR1 and CDR2: SGHRS, YFSETQ. This CDR3 region has 14 residues. J lost 5 bases, V lost 6 bases, and 6 bases had no gene match. The CDR3 region is CASTRQGWTGELFF. The CDR3 DNA reads as TGCGCCAGCACCCGACAGGGGTGGACCGGGGAGCTGTTTTTT.

The chain is built from TRBV7-2 and TRBJ2-7, with 12 positions matching TRBD2. This CDR3 has 15 amino acids. Germline V gene sequence: CDR1 SGHTA, CDR2 FQGNSA. J was trimmed by 2 bases and V by 5 bases; bases with no gene match: 4. The CDR3 sequence: CASSPGLAGPYEQYF. The DNA for the CDR3 is TGTGCCAGCAGCCCCGGACTAGCGGGGCCCTACGAGCAGTACTTC.

The chain's CDR3 is CASKTSGIGTDTQYF. The CDR3, as DNA: TGCGCCAGCAAGACTAGCGGGATCGGGACAGATACGCAGTATTTT. V usage is TRBV5-1 and J usage is TRBJ2-3; 11 bases are a match to TRBD2. This CDR3 comprises 15 residues. V was pared by 6 bases and J by 3 bases, with 6 bases of the junction left unmatched. Looked up from germline, CDR1 is SGHRS and CDR2 is YFSETQ.

The chain couples TRBV6-2 or TRBV6-3 to TRBJ2-5, with D maybe TRBD1 (6 bases). V was clipped by 4 bases and J by 2 bases, with 14 bases between them. This CDR3 contains 15 residues. Germline V gene lookup returns CDR1 MNHEY and CDR2 SVGEGT. CDR3 sequence reads: CASSWIRGRQETQYF. DNA for the CDR3: TGTGCCAGCAGTTGGATCAGGGGCAGGCAAGAGACCCAGTACTTC.

The rearrangement links TRBV4-3 to TRBJ2-5; a possible D gene is TRBD2 (7 bases). The CDR3 covers 16 residues. The V gene lost 1 base and the J gene lost 5 bases, with 17 bases spanning the gap. Germline V gives CDR1 LGHNA, CDR2 YSLEER. The CDR3 here is CASSQVHPGGLETQYF. CDR3 in DNA: TGCGCCAGCAGCCAAGTCCACCCGGGGGGCCTCGAGACCCAGTACTTC.

This clone was detected a few times. V is TRBV13 and J is TRBJ2-7, with 14 positions matching TRBD2. CDR3 length: 15 residues. CDR1 is PRHDT and CDR2 is FYEKMQ in the germline V gene (reference sequence). Trimming took 5 bases from V and 3 from J; bases not matched to a gene: 3. The chain's CDR3 is CASSPGTSGSYEQYF. CDR3 in DNA: TGTGCCAGCAGCCCAGGGACTAGCGGGAGCTACGAGCAGTACTTC.